This entry describes one T cell receptor beta chain. Only in-frame clones appear in the TCRdb table, and some are missing; sequencing was by immunoSEQ multiplex PCR. Of approximately 470,000 clones in the sample, approximately 83% were seen once. The data derive from a study of blood T cell repertoires in COVID-19. The wider study: The samples span acute and convalescent COVID-19 from the United States, Italy and Spain.

Source material: peripheral blood. This sequence was found in a human donor in a cohort sampled during active COVID-19.

CDR3 nucleotides: TGTGCCACCCAGGGGACGGCGTCGATGACGGGTGGCTACACCTTC. The encoded protein is CATQGTASMTGGYTF. J is TRBJ1-2 and V is TRBV10-3; maybe TRBD1 (6 bases). The ends were cut back, 10 bases at V and 7 bases at J, with 25 bases in the middle. The CDR3 has 15 amino acids. CDR1 and CDR2 from the germline V gene are ENHRY and SYGVKD.